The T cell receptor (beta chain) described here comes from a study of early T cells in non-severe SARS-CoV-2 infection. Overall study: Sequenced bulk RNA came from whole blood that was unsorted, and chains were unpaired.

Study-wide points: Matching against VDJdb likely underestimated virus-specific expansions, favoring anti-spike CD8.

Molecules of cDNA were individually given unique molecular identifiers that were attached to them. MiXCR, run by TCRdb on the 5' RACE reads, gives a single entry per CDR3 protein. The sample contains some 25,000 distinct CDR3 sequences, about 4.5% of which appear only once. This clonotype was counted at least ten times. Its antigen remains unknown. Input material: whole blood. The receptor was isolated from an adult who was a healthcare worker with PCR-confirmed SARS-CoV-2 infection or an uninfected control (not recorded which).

The CDR3 bases are TGCGCCAGGGGGGACAGGGGGCCCACTGAAGCTTTCTTT. Its translation: CARGDRGPTEAFF. The chain employs TRBV23-1 and TRBJ1-1; the match to TRBD1 covers 12 bases. TRBV23-1 is designated an ORF whose function remains uncertain. This CDR3 has 13 residues. V gave up 9 bases and J gave up 4 bases; unmatched junction bases: 3.